The 9 T cell receptor beta chains given below trace back to one sample, sequenced in a study of cytomegalovirus exposure and HLA in healthy donors. 13 Jbeta primers and 60 Vbeta primers were used for the PCR. Repertoires were generated with immunoSEQ multiplex PCR, while TCRdb's copy carries only in-frame clones and drops some. The sample lists 200,000 or so clones; around 80% were seen once. Sequenced input: PBMCs. The origin of the receptors is a man between 25 and 39 years old in good health and CMV-seronegative.

CDR3 sequence (DNA): TGTGCCAGCAGTTTAAGGGGCGGGACTAGCGGGGAGGATCACGGATACGAGCAGTACTTC. Translated, it gives CASSLRGGTSGEDHGYEQYF. The chain employs TRBV27 and TRBJ2-7, with 13 nucleotides matching TRBD2. V shed 2 bases and J 4 bases; nucleotides not matched to a gene: 17. The CDR3 spans 20 residues. Germline CDR1 and CDR2: MNHEY and SMNVEV (reference sequence).

This chain connects TRBV7-8 to TRBJ1-5; 7 bases fit TRBD1. Germline loops: CDR1 SGHVS, CDR2 FQNEAQ. This CDR3 comprises 18 residues. V trimming: 3 bases; J trimming: 0 bases; junction bases outside the gene matches: 11. The CDR3 bases are TGTGCCAGCAGCTTGGAAGGGGGCGTCCCGTTTAGCAATCAGCCCCAGCATTTT. It codes for CASSLEGGVPFSNQPQHF. The full variable domain, completed using reference TRBV7-8 and TRBJ1-5, is GAGVSQSPRYKVAKRGQDVALRCDPISGHVSLFWYQQALGQGPEFLTYFQNEAQLDKSGLPSDRFFAERPEGSVSTLKIQRTQQEDSAVYLCASSLEGGVPFSNQPQHFGDGTRLSIL.

The chain has TRBV9 and TRBJ2-2; 8 bases are shared with TRBD1. CDR1 SGDLS and CDR2 YYNGEE come from the germline V gene. After removal of 2 bases from V and 3 bases from J, the junction contained 9 bases not matched to a gene. The CDR3 is 17 residues long. The CDR3: CASSVDLGTGHTGELFF. In DNA, the CDR3 is TGTGCCAGCAGCGTGGATCTCGGGACAGGACACACCGGGGAGCTGTTTTTT.

The chain has TRBV28 and TRBJ2-3; D is undetermined. The germline gives CDR1 MDHEN, CDR2 SYDVKM. The CDR3 contains 14 residues. V lost 2 bases, J lost 0 bases, and 6 bases lay in between. The CDR3 spells CASSLLPSTDTQYF. CDR3 sequence (DNA): TGTGCCAGCAGTTTACTACCTAGCACAGATACGCAGTATTTT.

The V gene is TRBV29-1, the J gene TRBJ2-5; a possible D gene is TRBD2 (7 bases). The CDR3 runs 14 residues. V lost 5 bases and J 5 bases, leaving 18 bases between the germline ends. The germline CDR1 and CDR2 sequences are SQVTM and ANQGSEA. The CDR3 bases are TGCAGCGTTATAATATGGGGGGGCAGGGAGACCCAGTACTTC. Translation gives CSVIIWGGRETQYF.

The chain carries TRBV7-9 and TRBJ1-2, with D maybe TRBD1 (5 bases). This CDR3 is built from 17 residues. Trimming removed 5 bases at V and 2 bases at J, with 21 bases between. The germline gives CDR1 SEHNR, CDR2 FQNEAQ (reference sequence). The CDR3 nucleotides read TGTGCCAGCAGCGTCAGACTTACCGGGGGGGTCAACTATGGCTACACCTTC. Translated, it gives CASSVRLTGGVNYGYTF. Full variable domain (remainder filled in from reference TRBV7-9 and TRBJ1-2): DTGVSQNPRHKITKRGQNVTFRCDPISEHNRLYWYRQTLGQGPEFLTYFQNEAQLEKSRLLSDRFSAERPKGSFSTLEIQRTEQGDSAMYLCASSVRLTGGVNYGYTFGSGTRLTVV.

In this sample, this clone turned up a few times. The chain combines TRBV2 with TRBJ2-1; TRBD2 matches 10 bases. CDR1 is SNHLY and CDR2 is FYNNEI in the germline V gene. This CDR3 is 13 amino acids long. V lost 9 bases, J lost 9 bases, and 8 bases stayed unmatched. The CDR3 loop reads CARSGGAILEQFF. DNA of the CDR3: TGTGCCAGGAGCGGGGGGGCCATTCTTGAGCAGTTCTTC. The full variable domain, rest sourced from reference TRBV2 and TRBJ2-1, is EPEVTQTPSHQVTQMGQEVILRCVPISNHLYFYWYRQILGQKVEFLVSFYNNEISEKSEIFDDQFSVERPDGSNFTLKIRSTKLEDSAMYFCARSGGAILEQFFGPGTRLTVL.

This clone was counted only a few times. The chain links TRBV2 to TRBJ2-3, with 8 bases that match TRBD2. The CDR3 is 12 residues long. CDR1 and CDR2 from the germline V gene are SNHLY and FYNNEI. V lost 3 bases and J lost 14; bases outside the gene matches: 7. CDR3 coding DNA: TGTGCCAGCAGTGACTATCCGCGGGGGGCGTATTTT. Its translation: CASSDYPRGAYF.

The J gene is TRBJ1-1, the V gene TRBV10-3, with 9 bases that match TRBD1. V trimming: 6 bases; J trimming: 4 bases; junction bases outside the gene matches: 6. The length of the CDR3 is 14 residues. CDR1 and CDR2 from the germline V gene are ENHRY and SYGVKD. The CDR3 DNA sequence: TGTGCCATCAGGGGGACAGGGCGCGGCACTGAAGCTTTCTTT. It yields the protein CAIRGTGRGTEAFF.